The 9 T cell receptor beta chains listed next were all sequenced from one sample in a study of blood T cells in healthy people across ages. Primed by a sample-barcoded 5' primer and a J-beta primer mix, a second PCR proceeded for about 6 to 12 cycles. One entry per CDR3 protein results from TCRdb running MiXCR on the 5' RACE reads. The sample contains 450,000 to 600,000 distinct CDR3 sequences, about 26% of which appear only once. The same specimen was also included in a second study, on T cells of mothers and their children.

The sample was blood. The source of these receptors is a boy aged 2 to 9 in good health.

This clonotype has only a few counts. The rearrangement uses TRBV7-2 and TRBJ2-5, with 8 bases fitting TRBD2. The DNA end favors TRBJ2-7, so the J call may be wrong. The CDR3 is 15 residues long. The germline V gene has CDR1 SGHTA and CDR2 FQGNSA. In nucleotides, the CDR3 is TGTGCCAGCAGCTTAGAAGCGGGAGAAGGCTACGAGCAGTACTTC. Its protein product is CASSLEAGEGYEQYF.

The chain links TRBV4-3 to TRBJ2-1; 7 bases line up with TRBD2. V lost 4 bases and J lost 2; bases outside the gene matches: 2. Germline V lookup: CDR1 LGHNA, CDR2 YSLEER. This CDR3 contains 14 residues. The CDR3 loop reads CASSRGRAYNEQFF. DNA of the CDR3: TGCGCCAGCAGCCGAGGGAGGGCCTACAATGAGCAGTTCTTC.

The rearrangement uses TRBV9 and TRBJ2-2, with 9 bases lining up with TRBD2. The CDR3 spans 16 residues. CDR1 SGDLS and CDR2 YYNGEE come from the germline V gene. The V segment lost 3 bases and the J segment 0 bases; nucleotides outside the gene matches: 3. CDR3 DNA sequence: TGTGCCAGCAGCGCCCGCGGGGGGGCGAACACCGGGGAGCTGTTTTTT. Its protein product is CASSARGGANTGELFF.

Many counts were recorded for this clonotype. This chain links TRBV3-1 with TRBJ1-3; 8 bases align to TRBD1. Germline V lookup: CDR1 LGHDT, CDR2 YNNKEL (reference sequence). The trim removed 4 bases at V and 0 bases at J, leaving 8 bases unmatched. The CDR3 sequence is 17 residues long. CDR3 protein: CASSLWDRRTSGNTIYF. DNA of the CDR3: TGTGCCAGCAGCCTCTGGGACAGGAGGACCTCTGGAAACACCATATATTTT.

This clonotype occurred a few times. The V gene is TRBV9, the J gene TRBJ1-2; D is ambiguous. The CDR3 totals 14 residues. Per the germline V gene, CDR1 is SGDLS and CDR2 is YYNGEE. Trimming took off 3 bases at V and 0 bases at J, with 9 bases between the two ends. The CDR3 loop reads CASSAGGTNYGYTF. In DNA, the CDR3 is TGTGCCAGCAGCGCAGGAGGGACTAACTATGGCTACACCTTC.

This clonotype has just one count. The junction shows a germline mismatch at one end, possibly a read error. The chain joins TRBV2 to TRBJ2-5; D is unresolved. The J call could be wrong; TRBJ2-7 is a better fit for the DNA end. The CDR3 has 11 amino acids. Germline V gives CDR1 SNHLY, CDR2 FYNNEI. Here the CDR3 reads CACSGSYEQYF. The CDR3 coding sequence is TGTGCCTGCAGTGGTTCCTACGAGCAGTACTTC.

This clonotype came up a few times. This rearrangement joins TRBV6-5 to TRBJ2-7, with a weak D call TRBD1 (6 bases). V lost 5 bases and J 0 bases, leaving 11 bases between the germline ends. Germline V gene data show CDR1 as MNHEY and CDR2 as SVGAGI. The length of the CDR3 is 14 residues. The CDR3 reads CASSITGSSYEQYF. CDR3 in DNA: TGTGCCAGCAGTATTACAGGGTCCTCCTACGAGCAGTACTTC.

This clonotype was detected only a few times. The chain recombines TRBV29-1 with TRBJ1-2; a possible D gene is TRBD1 (5 bases). The CDR3 is 14 residues long. With 4 bases removed from V and 6 bases from J, the gap between germline ends came to 18 bases. CDR1 and CDR2 from the germline V gene are SQVTM and ANQGSEA. The CDR3 loop reads CSVVGAGLRNGYTF. The CDR3 nucleotides read TGCAGCGTTGTTGGGGCAGGGTTACGAAATGGCTACACCTTC.

This clonotype appeared a few times. The chain carries TRBV7-9 and TRBJ2-5, with TRBD2 matching over 8 bases. The end of the DNA aligns better with TRBJ2-7, so the J call may be wrong. This CDR3 region has 15 residues. Germline CDR1 SEHNR, CDR2 FQNEAQ (reference sequence). CDR3 residues: CASSFREGLENEQYF. The CDR3 DNA reads as TGTGCCAGCAGCTTTCGGGAGGGCCTAGAAAACGAGCAGTACTTC.